The 26 T cell receptor beta chains listed next were all sequenced from one sample in a study of cytomegalovirus exposure and HLA in healthy donors (dated by TCRdb to the late 2010s). Library method: the immunoSEQ multiplex PCR assay. For the multiplex PCR, a mixture combining 60 forward primers for TCR Vbeta segments and 13 reverse primers for TCR Jbeta segments was used. TCRdb obtained this table from immuneACCESS and retained in-frame rearrangements with V and J assigned. These tables miss some clones; where compared with another copy, unresolved V genes account for less than half of the shortfall, and the remainder is unexplained. In this sample the table shows approximately 200,000 clones, around 80% of which occur a single time. 4.4% of the sample is held by the ten biggest clonotypes. Sequencing was done on a sample of PBMCs. The receptors come from a woman aged 30 to 39 in good health and CMV-seropositive.

A single count supports this clone. The CDR3 DNA is TGTGCCAGCTCCCGAAACGGGGGACAGGTCGGTGGCTACACCTTC. Its protein product is CASSRNGGQVGGYTF. The chain uses TRBV18 and TRBJ1-2, with 8 bases identical to TRBD1. V was clipped by 6 bases and J by 7 bases; unmatched bases: 13. CDR1 and CDR2 (germline): KGHSH, LQKENI. CDR3 length: 15 residues.

The chain couples TRBV2 to TRBJ1-4; TRBD1 aligns across 9 bases. Trimming took 6 bases from V and 8 from J; bases not matched to a gene: 16. CDR3 length equals 17 residues. Germline CDR1 reads SNHLY; CDR2 reads FYNNEI. The CDR3 loop is CASSATGGYSKREKLFF. CDR3 bases: TGTGCCAGCAGCGCTACAGGGGGCTATTCGAAACGGGAAAAACTGTTTTTT.

The chain employs TRBV5-6 and TRBJ1-1; D is perhaps TRBD1 (6 bases). The V and J ends lost 3 bases and 1 base respectively, with 10 bases between them. Germline V gives CDR1 SGHDT, CDR2 YYEEEE. The CDR3 consists of 14 residues. CDR3 amino acids: CASSSQGRNTEAFF. Written as DNA, the CDR3 is TGTGCCAGCAGCTCCCAGGGGCGGAACACTGAAGCTTTCTTT.

The chain carries TRBV7-2 and TRBJ2-7; D is ambiguous. V shed 5 bases and J shed 2 bases, with 10 bases lying between them. CDR1 and CDR2 from the germline V gene are SGHTA and FQGNSA. The CDR3 totals 13 residues. DNA for the CDR3: TGTGCCAGCAGCCCCCTATCTCCCTACGAGCAGTACTTC. Translated: CASSPLSPYEQYF.

The genes are TRBV6-1 and TRBJ1-5; D remains ambiguous. This CDR3 region has 16 residues. Trimming removed 1 base at V and 0 bases at J, with 10 bases between. Per germline, CDR1 MNHNS and CDR2 SASEGT. The CDR3 nucleotides read TGTGCCAGCAGTGAAGTCCCAGTGATTAGCAATCAGCCCCAGCATTTT. Its translation is CASSEVPVISNQPQHF.

This chain connects TRBV7-9 to TRBJ2-1; perhaps TRBD2 as D (5 bases). Germline V gene sequence: CDR1 SEHNR, CDR2 FQNEAQ (reference sequence). V was trimmed by 5 bases and J by 11 bases, leaving 19 bases between them. The length of the CDR3 is 14 residues. This CDR3 is CASSSPKTGIQQFF. The CDR3 DNA follows: TGTGCCAGCAGCAGCCCTAAAACCGGGATCCAGCAGTTCTTC. Using reference TRBV7-9 and TRBJ2-1 for the parts outside the CDR3, the full variable domain is DTGVSQNPRHKITKRGQNVTFRCDPISEHNRLYWYRQTLGQGPEFLTYFQNEAQLEKSRLLSDRFSAERPKGSFSTLEIQRTEQGDSAMYLCASSSPKTGIQQFFGPGTRLTVL.

The chain carries TRBV30 and TRBJ2-1; 9 bases are shared with TRBD2. V trimming: 0 bases; J trimming: 5 bases; junction bases outside the gene matches: 8. This CDR3 is 16 amino acids long. Looked up from germline, CDR1 is GTSNPN and CDR2 is SVGIG (reference sequence). CDR3 coding DNA: TGTGCCTGGAGTGTACAAGGACTAGCGATCAACAATGAGCAGTTCTTC. The encoded protein is CAWSVQGLAINNEQFF.

This chain connects TRBV10-2 to TRBJ2-3; D is possibly TRBD2 (5 bases). The germline V gene has CDR1 WSHSY and CDR2 SAAADI. V was clipped by 6 bases and J by 11 bases, with 15 bases between them. CDR3 length: 12 residues. In nucleotides, the CDR3 is TGCGCCAGCAGGGGCCTATGGGAGAAGCAGTATTTT. Amino acid sequence: CASRGLWEKQYF.

The chain combines TRBV29-1 with TRBJ2-5, with D perhaps TRBD2 (6 bases). This CDR3 comprises 11 residues. Germline V gene sequence: CDR1 SQVTM, CDR2 ANQGSEA. The CDR3 sequence: CGGVRQETQYF. In DNA form, the CDR3 reads TGCGGAGGGGTGAGACAAGAGACCCAGTACTTC. The complete variable domain, with remaining parts taken from reference TRBV29-1 and TRBJ2-5, reads SAVISQKPSRDICQRGTSLTIQCQVDSQVTMMFWYRQQPGQSLTLIATANQGSEATYESGFVIDKFPISRPNLTFSTLTVSNMSPEDSSIYLCGGVRQETQYFGPGTRLLVL.

CDR3 DNA sequence: TGTGCCACCAGGGTGACTAGTTTCAGCGAGCAGTACTTC. Translation: CATRVTSFSEQYF. This sequence joins TRBV15 and TRBJ2-7; possible D gene TRBD2, 6 bases. The CDR3 is 13 residues long. Trimming removed 6 bases at V and 6 bases at J, with 15 bases between. Per germline, CDR1 LNHNV and CDR2 YYDKDF (reference sequence).

V usage is TRBV7-8 and J usage is TRBJ2-5; no clear D gene. V was shortened by 4 bases and J by 5 bases, with 11 bases between the two germline ends. Germline V gene data show CDR1 as SGHVS and CDR2 as FQNEAQ. This CDR3 is 13 amino acids long. The CDR3 sequence: CASSSSLRETQYF. DNA of the CDR3: TGTGCCAGCAGCTCTTCATTGAGGGAGACCCAGTACTTC.

The chain recombines TRBV2 with TRBJ2-3, with TRBD2 identical over 8 bases. Germline CDR1 is SNHLY and CDR2 is FYNNEI. This CDR3 contains 15 residues. V shed 10 bases and J 1 base; nucleotides not matched to a gene: 10. CDR3 sequence: CANHRGGAGTDTQYF. CDR3 DNA sequence: TGTGCCAACCACCGGGGGGGGGCCGGCACAGATACGCAGTATTTT.

The CDR3 DNA follows: TGTGCCAGCAGTCCCGGGACAGCATCTGAACGCTACACCTTC. Encoded protein: CASSPGTASERYTF. V usage is TRBV6-1 and J usage is TRBJ1-2; TRBD1 matches 7 bases. Germline V gene sequence: CDR1 MNHNS, CDR2 SASEGT. The CDR3 runs 14 residues. Trimming took 5 bases from V and 9 from J; bases not matched to a gene: 12.

This chain connects TRBV7-2 to TRBJ2-1; perhaps TRBD2 as D (6 bases). CDR3 length: 13 residues. Germline-derived CDR1 and CDR2 are SGHTA and FQGNSA. V lost 8 bases and J 3 bases, leaving 11 bases between the germline ends. In DNA form, the CDR3 reads TGTGCCAGCGATAGCGGACTCTACAATGAGCAGTTCTTC. Protein product: CASDSGLYNEQFF.

This chain connects TRBV27 to TRBJ1-5; unclear D gene. The germline V and J ends were trimmed by 1 base and 3 bases, with 10 bases remaining between them. In germline, CDR1 is MNHEY, CDR2 SMNVEV (reference sequence). CDR3 length equals 15 residues. The CDR3 region is CASSLYGALNQPQHF. The CDR3 coding sequence is TGTGCCAGCAGTTTATACGGAGCTCTCAATCAGCCCCAGCATTTT.

The chain combines TRBV5-1 with TRBJ1-1; D gene ambiguous. Germline V gene sequence: CDR1 SGHRS, CDR2 YFSETQ. This CDR3 has 14 amino acids. Trimming removed 2 bases at V and 0 bases at J, with 8 bases between. CDR3 amino acids: CASSFNNMNTEAFF. Here the CDR3 DNA reads TGCGCCAGCAGCTTCAACAATATGAACACTGAAGCTTTCTTT.

The CDR3 nucleotides are TGTGCCAGTAGTATCGGTCTGGGACAGGTAAATTCACCCCTCCACTTT. Translated, it gives CASSIGLGQVNSPLHF. The V and J genes are TRBV19 and TRBJ1-6; 8 bases are a match to TRBD1. Trimming took 3 bases from V and 7 from J; bases not matched to a gene: 8. The CDR3 runs to 16 residues. The germline CDR1 and CDR2 sequences are LNHDA and SQIVND (reference sequence).

The rearrangement links TRBV11-2 to TRBJ2-7; 9 bases map to TRBD1. The CDR3 totals 14 residues. CDR1 SGHAT and CDR2 FQNNGV come from the germline V gene. Losses at the gene ends were 6 bases for V and 9 bases for J; bases not matched to a gene: 12. CDR3 sequence reads: CASSDHPGQGSQYF. The CDR3 bases are TGTGCCAGCAGTGACCATCCGGGACAGGGTTCGCAGTACTTC.

This clone appeared a single time. The chain recombines TRBV29-1 with TRBJ2-1; 8 nucleotides agree with TRBD2. Germline CDR1 SQVTM, CDR2 ANQGSEA. J gave up 1 base and V 8 bases, and 10 bases lay outside the gene matches. This CDR3 region has 15 residues. The CDR3 DNA is TGCAGCATAGACTCGGGGGGGGTATCCTACAATGAGCAGTTCTTC. This codes for CSIDSGGVSYNEQFF.

The CDR3 sequence: CASSRTGLEQYF. The CDR3 DNA is TGTGCCAGCAGTCGGACAGGACTCGAGCAGTACTTC. The chain has TRBV5-5 and TRBJ2-7; 7 bases agree with TRBD1. The CDR3 runs to 12 residues. Trimming took 5 bases from V and 6 from J; bases not matched to a gene: 5. The germline gives CDR1 SGHKS, CDR2 YYEKEE (reference sequence).

The chain couples TRBV11-2 to TRBJ2-7; D not certain. The germline V gene encodes CDR1 SGHAT and CDR2 FQNNGV. Trimming shortened V by 7 bases and J by 0 bases, and 7 bases separated the two germline ends. The CDR3 has 12 amino acids. DNA of the CDR3: TGTGCCAGCACGAGGAGCTCCTACGAGCAGTACTTC. Protein sequence: CASTRSSYEQYF.

The chain carries TRBV30 and TRBJ2-1; 9 nucleotides agree with TRBD2. The CDR3 consists of 19 residues. With V trimmed by 6 bases and J by 2 bases, 20 bases remained unmatched. Germline V gives CDR1 GTSNPN, CDR2 SVGIG (reference sequence). This chain's CDR3 is CACIGLDASGTLAYNEQFF. CDR3 sequence (DNA): TGTGCCTGTATCGGGCTCGACGCTAGCGGGACCTTGGCCTACAATGAGCAGTTCTTC.

This sequence joins TRBV6-1 and TRBJ1-1, with unresolved D. The germline V gene has CDR1 MNHNS and CDR2 SASEGT. With 4 bases removed from V and 5 bases from J, the gap between germline ends came to 14 bases. CDR3 length equals 14 residues. Written as DNA, the CDR3 is TGTGCCAGCAGTGTTGAGGGTAAAAAGACTGAAGCTTTCTTT. It specifies CASSVEGKKTEAFF.

This chain uses TRBV29-1 with TRBJ1-2, with 10 bases fitting TRBD1. This CDR3 comprises 16 residues. V was pared by 2 bases and J by 0 bases, with 6 bases of the junction left unmatched. Germline V gene data show CDR1 as SQVTM and CDR2 as ANQGSEA. The CDR3 DNA is TGCAGCGTTGAAAGACAGGGGGCAACAGCTAACTATGGCTACACCTTC. Amino acids: CSVERQGATANYGYTF.

The chain joins TRBV5-1 to TRBJ2-1; the match to TRBD1 covers 7 bases. V was clipped by 3 bases and J by 10 bases; unmatched bases: 13. The CDR3 extends over 15 amino acids. Germline CDR1 and CDR2: SGHRS and YFSETQ. CDR3: CASSSEKTGIKEQFF. CDR3 sequence (DNA): TGCGCCAGCAGCTCCGAAAAGACAGGGATTAAAGAGCAGTTCTTC.

V gene TRBV7-8 combines with J gene TRBJ2-3; perhaps TRBD2 as D (6 bases). CDR3 length: 15 residues. Germline V gene data show CDR1 as SGHVS and CDR2 as FQNEAQ. V lost 5 bases and J 2 bases, leaving 14 bases between the germline ends. CDR3 in amino acids: CASSLGGVNTDTQYF. The CDR3, as DNA: TGTGCCAGCAGCCTCGGAGGGGTCAACACAGATACGCAGTATTTT.